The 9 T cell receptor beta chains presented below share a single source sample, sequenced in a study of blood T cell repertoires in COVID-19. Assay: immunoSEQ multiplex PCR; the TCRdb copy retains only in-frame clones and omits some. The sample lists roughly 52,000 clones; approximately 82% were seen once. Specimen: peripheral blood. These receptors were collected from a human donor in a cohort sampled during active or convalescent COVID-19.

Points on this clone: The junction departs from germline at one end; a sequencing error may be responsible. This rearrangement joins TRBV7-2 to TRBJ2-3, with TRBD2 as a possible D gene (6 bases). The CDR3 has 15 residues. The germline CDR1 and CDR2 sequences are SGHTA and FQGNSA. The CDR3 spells CASSSSGLSTYTQYF. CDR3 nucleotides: TGTGCCAGCAGCTCATCGGGACTTAGCACATATACGCAGTATTTT.

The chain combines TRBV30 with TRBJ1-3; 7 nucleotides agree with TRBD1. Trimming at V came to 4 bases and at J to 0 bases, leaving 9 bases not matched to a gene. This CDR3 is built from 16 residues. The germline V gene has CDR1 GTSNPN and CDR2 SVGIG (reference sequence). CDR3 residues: CAWTLGQQYSGNTIYF. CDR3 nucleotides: TGTGCCTGGACCTTGGGACAGCAGTACTCTGGAAACACCATATATTTT.

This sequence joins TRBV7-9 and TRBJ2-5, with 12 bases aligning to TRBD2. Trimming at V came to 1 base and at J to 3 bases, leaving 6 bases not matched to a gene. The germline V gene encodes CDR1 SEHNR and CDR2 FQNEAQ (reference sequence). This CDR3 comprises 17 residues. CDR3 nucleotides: TGTGCCAGCAGCTTAGGCTGGACTAGCGGGATAAAAGAGACCCAGTACTTC. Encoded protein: CASSLGWTSGIKETQYF.

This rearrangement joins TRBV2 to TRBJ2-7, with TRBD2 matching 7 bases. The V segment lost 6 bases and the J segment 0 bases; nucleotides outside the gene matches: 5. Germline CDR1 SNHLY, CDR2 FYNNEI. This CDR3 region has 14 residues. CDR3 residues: CASRREGSSYEQYF. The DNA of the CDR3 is TGTGCCAGCAGGAGGGAGGGGAGCTCCTACGAGCAGTACTTC.

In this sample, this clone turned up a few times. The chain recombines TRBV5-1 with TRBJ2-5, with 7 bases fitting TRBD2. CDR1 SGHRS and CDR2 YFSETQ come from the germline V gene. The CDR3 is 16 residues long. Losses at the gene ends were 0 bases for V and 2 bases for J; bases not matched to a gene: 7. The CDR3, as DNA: TGCGCCAGCAGCTTGGTCGGGGGGTTTATACAAGAGACCCAGTACTTC. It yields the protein CASSLVGGFIQETQYF.

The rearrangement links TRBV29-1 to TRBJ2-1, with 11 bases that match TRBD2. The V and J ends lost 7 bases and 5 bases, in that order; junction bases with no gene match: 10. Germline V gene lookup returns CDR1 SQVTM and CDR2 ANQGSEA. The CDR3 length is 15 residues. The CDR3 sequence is CSAISSGGPHNEQFF. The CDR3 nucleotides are TGCAGCGCCATCTCTAGCGGGGGGCCACACAATGAGCAGTTCTTC.

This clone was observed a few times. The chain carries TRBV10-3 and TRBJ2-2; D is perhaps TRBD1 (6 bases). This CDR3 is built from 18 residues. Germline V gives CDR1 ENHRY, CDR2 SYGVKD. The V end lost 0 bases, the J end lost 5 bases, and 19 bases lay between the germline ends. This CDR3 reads CAISESGTFLRGTGELFF. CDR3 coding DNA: TGTGCCATCAGTGAGTCCGGGACATTTTTGAGGGGAACCGGGGAGCTGTTTTTT.

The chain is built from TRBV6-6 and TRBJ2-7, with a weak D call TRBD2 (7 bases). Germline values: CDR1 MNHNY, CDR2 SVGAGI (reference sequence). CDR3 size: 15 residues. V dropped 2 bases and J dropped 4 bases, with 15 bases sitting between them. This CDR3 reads CASSYGGDIYYEQYF. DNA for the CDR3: TGTGCCAGCAGTTACGGGGGGGACATCTATTACGAGCAGTACTTC.

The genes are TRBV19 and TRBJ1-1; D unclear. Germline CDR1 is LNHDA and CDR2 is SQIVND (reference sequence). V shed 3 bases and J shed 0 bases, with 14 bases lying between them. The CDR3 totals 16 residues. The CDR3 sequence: CASSISGQYMNTEAFF. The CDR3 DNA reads TGTGCCAGTAGTATTTCTGGGCAGTACATGAACACTGAAGCTTTCTTT.